These T cell receptor beta chains were read from a single sample in a study of blood T cell repertoires in COVID-19. TCRdb's table, derived via immunoSEQ multiplex PCR, lists solely in-frame clones and lacks some. Here the sample spans 85,000 to 110,000 clones, roughly 87% being singletons. Sequenced input: peripheral blood. The origin of the receptors is a human donor in a cohort sampled during active COVID-19. The CDR3 runs from the conserved cysteine through the conserved F or W. The D gene is left open where the match is weak. Clone size is given for some rows only: seen once, a few or many times, or a class if the clone is expanded.

V	D	J	size	DNA	CDR3
TRBV27	TRBD1	TRBJ1-2	few	TGTGCCAGCAGAAAAACAGGGGGCGATAACTATGGCTACACCTTC	CASRKTGGDNYGYTF
TRBV5-6	.	TRBJ1-2	.	TGTGCCAGCAGCTTGGTGCGAGGGAACTATGGCTACACCTTC	CASSLVRGNYGYTF
TRBV7-9	.	TRBJ2-1	few	TGTGCCAGCAGCCCCGACTACGGGAGCTCCTACAATGAGCAGTTCTTC	CASSPDYGSSYNEQFF
TRBV11-2	.	TRBJ1-2	.	TGTGCCAGCAGCTCCCCCCAGGGATCTTACCCTAACTATGGCTACACCTTC	CASSSPQGSYPNYGYTF
TRBV6-2/TRBV6-3	.	TRBJ2-5	.	TGTGCCAGCAGTTACCCTTGGACAGAAGAGACCCAGTACTTC	CASSYPWTEETQYF
TRBV28	.	TRBJ2-7	.	TGTGCCAGCAGTTTCCCGGGGGACGAGCAGTACTTC	CASSFPGDEQYF
TRBV5-1	TRBD1	TRBJ1-4	.	TGCGCCAGCAGCGTTGACAGGGCCGGGGAAAAACTGTTTTTT	CASSVDRAGEKLFF
TRBV29-1	.	TRBJ2-1	.	TGCAGCGTTGAATTACGACAGACCCCCTACAATGAGCAGTTCTTC	CSVELRQTPYNEQFF
TRBV24-1	TRBD1	TRBJ1-2	few	TGTGCCACCAGTGATCGGACAGGGGGCGCATATTCACAATATGGCTACACCTTC	CATSDRTGGAYSQYGYTF
TRBV28	.	TRBJ2-2	once	TGTGCCAGCAAAGATTGGAGGACAGCGAACACCGGGGAGCTGTTTTTT	CASKDWRTANTGELFF
TRBV9	TRBD2	TRBJ2-1	few	TGTGCCAGCAGCGTAGGAGGCGGGGGGGACTACAATGAGCAGTTCTTC	CASSVGGGGDYNEQFF
TRBV25-1	.	TRBJ2-7	.	TGTGCCAGCAGTGACTCGACTAGTGGGGACTACGAGCAGTACTTC	CASSDSTSGDYEQYF
TRBV7-7	TRBD1	TRBJ1-1	.	TGTGCCAGCAGCTTAATCCAACCGGGACAGGGAAACACTGAAGCTTTCTTT	CASSLIQPGQGNTEAFF
TRBV11-2	TRBD1	TRBJ1-2	.	TGTGCCAGCAGCTCCTGGACAGGGAAGAACTATGGCTACACCTTC	CASSSWTGKNYGYTF
TRBV21-1	.	TRBJ1-4	.	TGTGCCAGCAGCAAACGCGGGGGGGACCCAGCTAATGAAAAACTGTTTTTT	CASSKRGGDPANEKLFF
TRBV10-1	TRBD1	TRBJ2-2	.	TGCGCCAGCAGCGAGACAGGGGGCGCGAACACCGGGGAGCTGTTTTTT	CASSETGGANTGELFF
TRBV5-1	TRBD1	TRBJ2-1	.	TGCGCCAGCAGCTCTGGCCAGGGGGCATGGAATGAGCAGTTCTTC	CASSSGQGAWNEQFF
TRBV9	TRBD2	TRBJ2-1	.	TGTGCCAGCAGCGGGACTAGCGGGGGGACTGAGCAGTTCTTC	CASSGTSGGTEQFF
TRBV7-8	TRBD1	TRBJ2-2	.	TGTGCCAGCAGCACTTACAGGGGGCGAGGCACCGGGGAGCTGTTTTTT	CASSTYRGRGTGELFF
TRBV19	.	TRBJ2-2	.	TGTGCCAGTAGTATAGTCCTCGTAGGGGGGGGTACCGGGGAGCTGTTTTTT	CASSIVLVGGGTGELFF
TRBV11-2	TRBD1	TRBJ2-1	.	TGTGCCAGCAGCTTAGCCTATACCGGAAGGGGGCTTGTAAATGAGCAGTTCTTC	CASSLAYTGRGLVNEQFF
TRBV2	TRBD1	TRBJ1-3	.	TGTGCCAGCAGTGCTAGGACAGGGGACGGAAACACCATATATTTT	CASSARTGDGNTIYF
TRBV9	.	TRBJ1-1	once	TGTGCCAGCAGCGAGGCTAGGGAGGGTGGCCCTGAAGCTTTCTTT	CASSEAREGGPEAFF
TRBV9	TRBD2	TRBJ2-3	.	TGTGCCAGCAGCGTATGGGGGACTAGCATATCGGACACAGATACGCAGTATTTT	CASSVWGTSISDTDTQYF
TRBV6-6	TRBD1	TRBJ2-3	.	TGTGCCAGCAGTTACTCCGACAGGGGGCTTCAAGATACGCAGTATTTT	CASSYSDRGLQDTQYF
TRBV24-1	TRBD1	TRBJ2-1	.	TGTGCCACCAGTGATTTGGGGGACAGGGAAAGCTCCTACAATGAGCAGTTCTTC	CATSDLGDRESSYNEQFF
TRBV7-8	.	TRBJ2-1	.	TGTGCCAGCAGCTTAGAGAATGGACTCCCGAGCTCCTACAATGAGCAGTTCTTC	CASSLENGLPSSYNEQFF
TRBV7-2	TRBD2	TRBJ2-5	.	TGTGCCAGCAGCTTAGGGGCGGGGGGGCTTCAAGAGACCCAGTACTTC	CASSLGAGGLQETQYF
TRBV7-2	TRBD2	TRBJ2-1	.	TGTGCCAGCAGCTTAGCCCCCCTAATAGCGGGGGACGATAATGAGCAGTTCTTC	CASSLAPLIAGDDNEQFF
TRBV6-5	.	TRBJ1-3	.	TGTGCCAGCAACGTTGGCGGAACCGGAAACACCATATATTTT	CASNVGGTGNTIYF
TRBV3-1/TRBV3-2	.	TRBJ1-1	.	TGTGCCAGCAGCCACCCCCCCTGGGGGGGCCTCACTGAAGCTTTCTTT	CASSHPPWGGLTEAFF
TRBV6-5	TRBD1	TRBJ1-1	.	TGTGCCAGCAAAACAACGACAGGGGTCGCCACTGAAGCTTTCTTT	CASKTTTGVATEAFF
TRBV19	.	TRBJ1-5	.	TGTGCCAGTAGTATTCGTCACAGGGCGGAAATTAGCAATCAGCCCCAGCATTTT	CASSIRHRAEISNQPQHF
TRBV19	.	TRBJ2-5	.	TGTGCCAGTAGTATGACGCGGGGGCGTGGGGAAGAGACCCAGTACTTC	CASSMTRGRGEETQYF
TRBV5-1	.	TRBJ2-7	.	TGCGCCAGCAGCTTGGGAGGTCAGACGGCCCACGAGCAGTACTTC	CASSLGGQTAHEQYF
TRBV7-9	.	TRBJ1-6	.	TGTGCCAGCAGCTTAGGGGGGGAGGGATCACCCCTCCACTTT	CASSLGGEGSPLHF
TRBV10-3	.	TRBJ2-1	.	TGTGCCATCAGTGAGTCGATCCAGGGTCGGGATGAGCAGTTCTTC	CAISESIQGRDEQFF
TRBV5-5	.	TRBJ1-1	once	TGTGCCAGCAGCGAACAACCACAGGGATTCGGTCCTGAAGCTTTCTTT	CASSEQPQGFGPEAFF
TRBV5-1	TRBD2	TRBJ2-3	.	TGCGCCAGCAGCAAATCTGCCCGGGGCGCGGGGGGGTTCACAGATACGCAGTATTTT	CASSKSARGAGGFTDTQYF
TRBV18	.	TRBJ2-7	.	TGTGCCAGCTCACCTCGTTACGAGCAGTACTTC	CASSPRYEQYF
TRBV4-1	.	TRBJ1-2	.	TGCGCCAGCAGCCACCCCGGGCAGGGAAGCTACACCTTC	CASSHPGQGSYTF
TRBV9	TRBD1	TRBJ2-7	.	TGTGCCAGCAGCCCAGGGACAGGGAACGAGCAGTACTTC	CASSPGTGNEQYF
TRBV3-1/TRBV3-2	.	TRBJ1-1	once	TGTGCCAGCAGCCAAGCAGGGAACCCTGAAGCTTTCTTT	CASSQAGNPEAFF
TRBV10-3	TRBD2	TRBJ2-5	.	TGTGCCATCAGTGAGGGAGGACTAGCGGGGGTCAGGGAGACCCAGTACTTC	CAISEGGLAGVRETQYF
TRBV29-1	TRBD2	TRBJ2-1	.	TGCAGCGTTGGCGGGGGGGCCGGATTGACTGAGCAGTTCTTC	CSVGGGAGLTEQFF
TRBV7-2	TRBD2	TRBJ2-1	.	TGTGCCAGCAGCTCCGGACTAGCGGGGTACAATGAGCAGTTCTTC	CASSSGLAGYNEQFF
TRBV2	TRBD2	TRBJ2-3	.	TGTGCCAGCAAAGGGACTAGCGGCACAGATACGCAGTATTTT	CASKGTSGTDTQYF
TRBV30	TRBD1	TRBJ1-5	few	TGTGCCTGGAGTCGGACAGGGGGGCCCCAGCCCCAGCATTTT	CAWSRTGGPQPQHF